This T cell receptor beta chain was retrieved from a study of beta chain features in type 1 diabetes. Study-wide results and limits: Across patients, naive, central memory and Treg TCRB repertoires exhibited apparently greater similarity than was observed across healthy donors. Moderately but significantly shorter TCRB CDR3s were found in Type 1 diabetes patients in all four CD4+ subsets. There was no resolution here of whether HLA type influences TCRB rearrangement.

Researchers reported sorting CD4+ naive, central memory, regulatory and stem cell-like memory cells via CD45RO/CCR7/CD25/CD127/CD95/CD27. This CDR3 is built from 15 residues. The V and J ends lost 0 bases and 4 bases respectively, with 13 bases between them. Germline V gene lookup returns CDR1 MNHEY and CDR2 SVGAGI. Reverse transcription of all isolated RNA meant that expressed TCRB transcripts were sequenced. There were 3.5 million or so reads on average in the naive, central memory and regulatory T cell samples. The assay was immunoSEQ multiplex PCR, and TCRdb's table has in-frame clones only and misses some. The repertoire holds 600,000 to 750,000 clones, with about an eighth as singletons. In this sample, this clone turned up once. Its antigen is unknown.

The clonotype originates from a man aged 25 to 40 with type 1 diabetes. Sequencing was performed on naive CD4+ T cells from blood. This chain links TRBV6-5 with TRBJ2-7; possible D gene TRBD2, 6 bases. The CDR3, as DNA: TGTGCCAGCAGTTACTCGATCGGGACTGGGTACGAGCAGTACTTC. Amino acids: CASSYSIGTGYEQYF.